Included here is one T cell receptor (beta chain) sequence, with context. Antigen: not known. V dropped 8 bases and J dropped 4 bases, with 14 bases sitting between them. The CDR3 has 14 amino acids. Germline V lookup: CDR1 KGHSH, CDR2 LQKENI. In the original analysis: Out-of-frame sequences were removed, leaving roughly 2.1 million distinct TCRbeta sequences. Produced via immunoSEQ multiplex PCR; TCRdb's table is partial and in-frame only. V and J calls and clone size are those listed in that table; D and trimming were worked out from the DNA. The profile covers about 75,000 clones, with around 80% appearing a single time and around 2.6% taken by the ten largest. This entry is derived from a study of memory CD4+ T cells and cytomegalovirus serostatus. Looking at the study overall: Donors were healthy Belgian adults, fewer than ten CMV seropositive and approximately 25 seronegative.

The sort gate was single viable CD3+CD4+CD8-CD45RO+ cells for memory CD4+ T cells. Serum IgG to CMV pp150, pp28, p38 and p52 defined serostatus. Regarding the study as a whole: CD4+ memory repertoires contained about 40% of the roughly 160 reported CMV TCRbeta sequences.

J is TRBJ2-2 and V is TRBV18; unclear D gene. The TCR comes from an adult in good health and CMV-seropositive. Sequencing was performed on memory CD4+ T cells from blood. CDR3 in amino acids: CASAWGPITGELFF. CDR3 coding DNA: TGTGCCAGCGCCTGGGGTCCCATCACCGGGGAGCTGTTTTTT.